The present T cell receptor beta chain was sequenced within a study of blood T cells in healthy people across ages (dated by TCRdb to between 2015 and 2017). In terms of the full investigation: Template switching captured roughly one uniquely barcoded TCR beta cDNA molecule per two T cells in model experiments. Using deep sequencing normalized with unique cDNA molecular identifiers, the study measured how TCR beta repertoire diversity changes with age. The donors were split into four age groups: young (average approximately 16 years), middle-aged (roughly 39), aged (approximately 60) and long-lived (roughly 86). The study analyzed two additional independent replicas of 1 million unique cDNA reads from the same blood draw for two donors, one aged 18 to 29 and one aged 80 or older. To avoid experimental bias, donors of different ages were distributed randomly across sequencing lanes. General study outcomes and caveats: Total diversity estimates from one million sequenced T cells were considered lower bounds and underestimates. Conclusive comparison of naive and antigen-experienced compartments was prevented by the profiling of bulk unsorted PBMCs. Compared with the aged group, the long-lived group had more naive CD4+ T cells, fewer expanded clones and increased TCR diversity, a pattern suggesting age selection. There was a strong correlation between observed TCR beta diversity and the percentage of naive T cells measured by flow cytometry. Observed TCR beta diversity per million T cells fell roughly linearly with age, and a significant reduction was already apparent by age around 40. Because donor CMV infection status was unknown, age-related changes in expanded clonotypes were potentially confounded.

As encoded in the germline V gene, CDR1 is MNHEY while CDR2 is SVGEGT. V and J are truncated by 2 bases and 0 bases respectively, leaving an intervening sequence of 11 bases. The CDR3 goes from the cysteine to the phenylalanine over 15 residues. Only the CDR3 region is kept as DNA, spanning 45 bases read in frame from base 1. Systemically healthy Caucasian individuals from Russia, 39 in total and aged about 6 to 95 years, were included as donors. Each donor gave around 9.8 milliliters of peripheral blood, collected into EDTA-treated Vacutainer tubes. PBMCs were isolated by Ficoll-Paque density-gradient centrifugation, with at least 6 million obtained per sample. Trizol reagent was used to extract total RNA from PBMCs, with at least 6 micrograms per sample. For every donor, flow cytometry on a PBMC aliquot measured the percentage of naive CD45RAhigh/CD27high T cells. The protocol used for the library was 5' RACE. Sequencing relied on an Illumina HiSeq 2500. A second roughly 6 to 12 cycle PCR used a sample-barcoded 5' primer and a J-beta primer mix. Each TCR beta cDNA molecule received a unique molecular identifier from a template-switch 5' adaptor carrying 12 random nucleotides. At least 3 million CDR3-containing paired-end reads were obtained from each sample. The Mint cDNA synthesis kit, primed by a TRBC-specific oligonucleotide, was used to synthesize first-strand cDNA from all RNA. All cDNA was treated with uracil-DNA glycosylase and then went through a first 18-cycle PCR with the universal primers M1SS and BC2_uni_R. As for the authors' bioinformatics: For normalization, 1 million high-quality reads were randomly selected from each sample, with every read carrying a distinct molecular identifier. Reads sharing molecular identifiers were discarded rather than binned into consensus sequences. MiTCR, set to a Q25 quality threshold and the strictest error-elimination algorithm, was used for CDR3 identification, clonotype clustering and error correction. Lower-bound total TCR beta diversity was estimated with a nonparametric unseen species model using Euler transformation. In TCRdb, the public reads were trimmed at Q25 with fastp and aligned with MiXCR, with productive beta chains retained. Rows with one shared CDR3 protein collapse into an entry with the most common genes and DNA. TCRdb's processing, not the authors' own work, is the source of the V and J calls. For this sample the table gives approximately 810,000 distinct CDR3 sequences, of which less than 35% were detected only once. Approximately 15% of the sample is taken by the ten largest.

This clonotype was recorded at least ten times. Its antigen target is currently unknown. The input lacks base qualities; no much larger clone sits a single base away. The clonotype originates from a woman over 75 in good health. Sequences were obtained from blood. The chain is encoded by TRBV6-2 or TRBV6-3 joined to TRBJ2-7, with the D call perhaps TRBD1 or TRBD2, as 6 bases match in each case. Here the CDR3 is given as CASSYKGGASYEQYF. The DNA sequence reads TGTGCCAGCAGTTACAAGGGGGGCGCCTCCTACGAGCAGTACTTC.